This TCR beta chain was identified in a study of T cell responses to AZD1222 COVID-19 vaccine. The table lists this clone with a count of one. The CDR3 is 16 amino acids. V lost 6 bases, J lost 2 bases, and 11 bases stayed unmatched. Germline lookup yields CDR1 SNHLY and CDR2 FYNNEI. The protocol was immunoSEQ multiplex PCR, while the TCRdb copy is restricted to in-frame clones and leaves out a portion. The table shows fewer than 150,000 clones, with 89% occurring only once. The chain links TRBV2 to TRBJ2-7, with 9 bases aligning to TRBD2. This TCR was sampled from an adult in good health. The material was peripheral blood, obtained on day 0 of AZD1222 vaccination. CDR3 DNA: TGTGCCAGCAGCCCGTTTGGAGCGGGGGGTACCTACGAGCAGTACTTC. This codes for CASSPFGAGGTYEQYF.